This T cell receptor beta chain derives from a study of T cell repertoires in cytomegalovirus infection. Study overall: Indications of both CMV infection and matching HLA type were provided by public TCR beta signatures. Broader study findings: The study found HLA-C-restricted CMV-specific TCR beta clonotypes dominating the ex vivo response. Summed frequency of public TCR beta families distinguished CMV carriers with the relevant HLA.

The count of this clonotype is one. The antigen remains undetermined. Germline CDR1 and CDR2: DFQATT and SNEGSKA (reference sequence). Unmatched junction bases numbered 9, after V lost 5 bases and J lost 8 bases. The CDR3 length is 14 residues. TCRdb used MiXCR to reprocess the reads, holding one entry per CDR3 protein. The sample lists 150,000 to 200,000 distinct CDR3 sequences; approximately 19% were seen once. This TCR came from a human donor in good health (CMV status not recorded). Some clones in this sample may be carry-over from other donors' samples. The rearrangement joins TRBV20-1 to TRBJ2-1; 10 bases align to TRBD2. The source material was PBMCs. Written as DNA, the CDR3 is TGCAGTGCTGTCAGGAGCGGGAGGGCGCATGAGCAGTTCTTC. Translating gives CSAVRSGRAHEQFF.